This T cell receptor beta chain was captured in a study of T cells in Graves' hyperthyroidism and ophthalmopathy (dated by TCRdb to about 2019). For the study in its entirety: Peripheral blood was sampled at the time of initial diagnosis, prior to any treatment. An independent validation cohort of some 18 hyperthyroidism patients and 17 patients who later progressed to ophthalmopathy tested prospective prediction of ophthalmopathy. A discovery cohort of 95 to 100 patients, roughly 43 with Graves' ophthalmopathy and fewer than 65 with stable Graves' hyperthyroidism, was used to find distinguishing TCR V-J signatures. Following sampling, methimazole starting at 30 mg daily was given to hyperthyroidism patients, and high-dose intravenous methylprednisolone was given to ophthalmopathy patients. In addition, the study compared T-cell repertoires in thyroid tissue and in blood from five or six Graves' hyperthyroidism patients. The approximately 95 discovery patients were divided at random into training and test sets in a 7:3 ratio. According to the paper, TCR Vbeta CDR3 sequencing was carried out on some 140 peripheral blood samples, which came from 40 to 45 ophthalmopathy, 75 or so hyperthyroidism and some 17 progressor patients.

This clonotype was detected ten times or more. What this receptor recognizes is not known. The sample holds no much larger clone one base away, and base qualities are not on file. Amplification of TCR beta CDR3 regions was carried out from RNA transcripts. A first-round RT-PCR of the TCR CDR3 used the HTBI primer set with the Qiagen OneStep RT-PCR kit. Libraries were constructed in a second round of multiplex PCR, after which size selection and purification were carried out. Paired-end sequencing of the libraries was performed with 100 bp reads on an Illumina HiSeq2000. From the authors' description of their analysis: SOAPnuke was used to process the raw data, throwing out any read that contained adapters or uncalled bases, had a mean Phred below 15, or lacked an exact constant-primer or identifier match. High-quality paired reads were merged using COPE v1.2.5, and each unique nucleotide sequence was defined as a clonotype. MiTCR v1.1 was used to align clonotypes to the IMGT TRBV, TRBD and TRBJ reference segments. The analysis was restricted to V-J combinations with a frequency above 0.0001, which together covered 99% to 99.2% of the repertoires. The TCS score was defined as the ratio of F50 (clonal expansion) to E x V (chaos), calculated using BLOSUM62-based TCRdist between CDR3 peptides within each V-J. Welch's t-statistics and random forest reduced roughly 540 V-J features to roughly 13, which were used in a naive Bayes classifier (R e1071). Through fastp at Q25 and MiXCR, TCRdb rebuilt clones from the public reads, retaining in-frame beta chains. Every distinct CDR3 protein forms one entry, paired with its most common genes and DNA. TCRdb's processing, not the authors' own work, is the source of the V and J calls. Here the sample has hundreds of thousands of distinct CDR3 sequences; around 17% occur a single time. More than 15% of the sample is in the top ten clones.

The CDR1 and CDR2 encoded by the germline V gene are SNHLY and FYNNEI. Trimming takes 7 bases off V and 7 bases off J; junction bases not matched to a gene: 8. Taken from cysteine to phenylalanine, the CDR3 has 15 residues. The entry retains the CDR3 DNA only, 45 bases that are in frame from base 1. The research as a whole found: In validation, the model predicted progression to ophthalmopathy with approximately 70% sensitivity and 72% to 75% specificity, a median of approximately 6.7 months before onset. No statistical method was used to set the sample size in advance, and investigators knew the group allocation. Most expanded thyroid clonotypes (frequency above 0.001) were also found in blood, which suggests that blood repertoires may mirror thyroid immune responses. A 13 V-J signature model separated ophthalmopathy from stable hyperthyroidism, with roughly 88% sensitivity and roughly 81% specificity in cross-validation and 80%/75% in testing.

Graves' hyperthyroidism was defined as stable when no progression to ophthalmopathy occurred over 18 months of follow-up. Hyperthyroidism patients were newly diagnosed, had a disease duration of under 2 months, and were aged 18 to 65 years. The study excluded patients with uncontrolled infections, other autoimmune diseases, pregnancy or lactation. Diagnoses were established on the basis of clinical symptoms, serum thyroxine and TRAb, thyroid ultrasound, and orbital computed tomography. PBMCs were separated from roughly 10 ml of fresh peripheral blood using Ficoll-Paque density gradient centrifugation. Total RNA was extracted with Trizol reagent, and quality was checked on an Agilent 2100 Bioanalyzer.

The source material was blood. The V and J segments used are TRBV2 and TRBJ2-5; 14 middle bases align to TRBD2. The receptor comes from a young woman with Graves' hyperthyroidism. The CDR3 has the sequence CASKRTSGRSGTQYF. At the DNA level, the sequence is TGTGCCAGCAAACGGACTAGCGGGAGGAGCGGGACCCAGTACTTC.